Presented here are 26 T cell receptor beta chains from one specimen sequenced in a study of blood T cell repertoires in COVID-19. The assay was immunoSEQ multiplex PCR, and TCRdb's table has in-frame clones only and misses some. The profile shows fewer than 85,000 clones, roughly 87% of them singletons. Sequenced sample: peripheral blood. These receptors were obtained from a woman in her forties or fifties in a cohort sampled during active COVID-19.

The chain combines TRBV5-1 with TRBJ2-7; tentative D call: TRBD1 (5 bases). The ends were cut back, 1 base at V and 1 base at J, with 9 bases in the middle. CDR3 length equals 14 residues. Looked up from germline, CDR1 is SGHRS and CDR2 is YFSETQ. CDR3 DNA: TGCGCCAGCAGCTTGTCTCCAGGGTCCTACGAGCAGTACTTC. Translated: CASSLSPGSYEQYF. Using reference TRBV5-1 and TRBJ2-7 for the parts outside the CDR3, the full variable domain is KAGVTQTPRYLIKTRGQQVTLSCSPISGHRSVSWYQQTPGQGLQFLFEYFSETQRNKGNFPGRFSGRQFSNSRSEMNVSTLELGDSALYLCASSLSPGSYEQYFGPGTRLTVT.

This clone appeared once. CDR3 loop: CASSLDPGGGGEQYF. The CDR3 DNA sequence: TGTGCCAGCAGCTTAGACCCCGGGGGGGGCGGCGAGCAGTACTTC. The V call is TRBV9, the J call TRBJ2-7; 8 nucleotides align to TRBD2. Germline V lookup: CDR1 SGDLS, CDR2 YYNGEE. The length of the CDR3 is 15 residues. V dropped 4 bases and J dropped 6; count of bases not matched to a gene: 12.

This chain connects TRBV4-2 to TRBJ1-4, with D perhaps matching TRBD1 (5 bases). V shed 0 bases and J shed 8 bases, with 13 bases lying between them. This CDR3 spans 15 amino acids. Germline-derived CDR1 and CDR2 are LGHNA and YNFKEQ. The CDR3 region has the DNA TGTGCCAGCAGCCAAGATAGGGGAGGAAGGGAAAAACTGTTTTTT. This codes for CASSQDRGGREKLFF.

The V and J genes are TRBV5-1 and TRBJ1-2; 7 positions agree with TRBD1. The trim removed 2 bases at V and 4 bases at J, leaving 5 bases unmatched. CDR3 size: 14 residues. Per germline, CDR1 SGHRS and CDR2 YFSETQ. CDR3 protein: CASSFSQGGYGYTF. The CDR3, as DNA: TGCGCCAGCAGCTTCAGCCAGGGGGGCTATGGCTACACCTTC.

The chain combines TRBV19 with TRBJ1-4; TRBD1 matches 7 bases. Looked up from germline, CDR1 is LNHDA and CDR2 is SQIVND (reference sequence). With V trimmed by 3 bases and J by 7 bases, 11 bases remained unmatched. The CDR3 covers 16 residues. The CDR3 reads CASSIYPGGESEKLFF. For the CDR3, the DNA is TGTGCCAGTAGTATCTATCCAGGGGGAGAGAGTGAAAAACTGTTTTTT.

The rearrangement links TRBV7-9 to TRBJ2-1, with 13 bases that match TRBD2. The CDR3 contains 16 residues. Germline V gives CDR1 SEHNR, CDR2 FQNEAQ (reference sequence). V trimming: 8 bases; J trimming: 7 bases; junction bases outside the gene matches: 11. As DNA, the CDR3 is TGTGCCAGCCGACCTCCCGGGACTAGCGGGACAAATGAGCAGTTCTTC. This encodes CASRPPGTSGTNEQFF.

The chain employs TRBV5-6 and TRBJ1-1; no reliable D call. Germline V lookup: CDR1 SGHDT, CDR2 YYEEEE. V shed 4 bases and J shed 5 bases, with 15 bases lying between them. This CDR3 region has 14 residues. CDR3: CASSKKGGRTEAFF. As DNA, the CDR3 is TGTGCCAGCAGCAAGAAGGGAGGGAGAACTGAAGCTTTCTTT.

CDR3 sequence reads: CASSPPNPPNSEQYF. CDR3 coding DNA: TGTGCCAGCAGCCCTCCGAACCCCCCAAACTCCGAGCAGTACTTC. The chain recombines TRBV3-1 (or the pseudogene TRBV3-2) with TRBJ2-7; D not certain. The CDR3 contains 15 residues. Germline CDR1 is LGHDT and CDR2 is YNNKEL (reference sequence). The V end was cut by 4 bases, the J end by 6 bases, with 19 bases between.

The chain recombines TRBV7-8 with TRBJ1-5; possible D gene TRBD1, 5 bases. CDR1 SGHVS and CDR2 FQNEAQ come from the germline V gene. Trimming shortened V by 6 bases and J by 5 bases, and 14 bases separated the two germline ends. CDR3 length: 14 amino acids. The CDR3 bases are TGTGCCAGCAGTAGACAGTCCGGCCATCAGCCCCAGCATTTT. It codes for CASSRQSGHQPQHF.

The chain recombines TRBV29-1 with TRBJ1-2; TRBD1 agrees at 8 bases. Germline V lookup: CDR1 SQVTM, CDR2 ANQGSEA. This CDR3 contains 13 residues. The ends lost 2 bases at V and 3 bases at J; junction bases unmatched: 2. This CDR3 is CSVERGQDYGYTF. Written as DNA, the CDR3 is TGCAGCGTTGAAAGGGGACAGGACTATGGCTACACCTTC.

The V call is TRBV5-1, the J call TRBJ1-1; 9 nucleotides line up with TRBD1. The CDR3 length is 14 residues. Trimming at V came to 3 bases and at J to 7 bases, leaving 7 bases not matched to a gene. Per germline, CDR1 SGHRS and CDR2 YFSETQ. CDR3 in DNA: TGCGCCAGCAGCTCCGACAGGGGGGTGGGTGAAGCTTTCTTT. It codes for CASSSDRGVGEAFF.

The chain joins TRBV19 to TRBJ2-5; 8 bases match TRBD1. The germline V gene has CDR1 LNHDA and CDR2 SQIVND (reference sequence). The CDR3 runs 15 residues. Trimming took 2 bases from V and 5 from J; bases not matched to a gene: 7. This CDR3 reads CASSITGGMGETQYF. As DNA, the CDR3 is TGTGCCAGTAGTATAACAGGGGGAATGGGGGAGACCCAGTACTTC.

The chain uses TRBV30 and TRBJ1-1; D is possibly TRBD1 (6 bases). The CDR3 length is 11 residues. Germline CDR1 reads GTSNPN; CDR2 reads SVGIG (reference sequence). With 4 bases removed from V and 7 bases from J, the gap between germline ends came to 10 bases. CDR3 protein: CAWNGGLEAFF. The CDR3 nucleotides are TGTGCCTGGAATGGGGGCCTTGAAGCTTTCTTT.

The chain joins TRBV18 to TRBJ2-5; 9 nucleotides line up with TRBD2. With V trimmed by 2 bases and J by 1 base, 5 bases remained unmatched. Germline CDR1 reads KGHSH; CDR2 reads LQKENI. The CDR3 has 16 residues. In nucleotides, the CDR3 is TGTGCCAGCTCACCAAACCTAGCGGGAACCCAAGAGACCCAGTACTTC. It yields the protein CASSPNLAGTQETQYF.

For the CDR3, the DNA is TGTGCCAGCAGTTCTCAGGGGACAGGGATAGGGGAGCTGTTTTTT. Translation: CASSSQGTGIGELFF. V is TRBV28 and J is TRBJ2-2; 9 bases line up with TRBD1. Germline V CDR1 and CDR2: MDHEN, SYDVKM. The CDR3 runs to 15 residues. V trimming: 4 bases; J trimming: 8 bases; junction bases outside the gene matches: 8.

V and J are TRBV2 and TRBJ1-5; D is possibly TRBD1 (6 bases). This CDR3 has 13 amino acids. Germline V gene data show CDR1 as SNHLY and CDR2 as FYNNEI. Deletions cut 6 bases from V and 7 bases from J, with 13 bases between. The CDR3 DNA reads TGTGCCAGCAGCTACAGGGTGCGACAGCCCCAGCATTTT. Protein: CASSYRVRQPQHF.

The genes are TRBV28 and TRBJ2-7, with D possibly matching TRBD1 (6 bases). Trimming removed 6 bases from V and 2 bases from J, with 17 bases in between. This CDR3 spans 15 amino acids. Germline V gene data show CDR1 as MDHEN and CDR2 as SYDVKM. The CDR3 DNA reads TGTGCCAGCAGCAATCTTAGGGGGAGTCCCTACGAGCAGTACTTC. It specifies CASSNLRGSPYEQYF.

The genes are TRBV19 and TRBJ2-7; a weak D match, TRBD2 (5 bases). The germline V gene has CDR1 LNHDA and CDR2 SQIVND (reference sequence). The CDR3 spans 16 residues. V lost 4 bases to trimming and J lost 3 bases, with 19 bases between them. The chain's CDR3 is CASSTGPPRGLYEQYF. The CDR3 DNA reads TGTGCCAGTAGTACTGGCCCCCCCAGAGGACTCTACGAGCAGTACTTC.

The genes are TRBV3-1 (or the pseudogene TRBV3-2) and TRBJ2-7, with a possible D match to TRBD2 (5 bases). The CDR3 covers 14 residues. The germline gives CDR1 LGHDT, CDR2 YNNKEL (reference sequence). Trimming pared 4 bases from V and 6 bases from J, leaving 16 bases between. The chain's CDR3 is CASSPRERRREQYF. The CDR3 region has the DNA TGTGCCAGCAGCCCCCGTGAGCGGCGGCGCGAGCAGTACTTC.

This chain joins TRBV11-2 and TRBJ1-4; the D is unclear. Trimming took 0 bases from V and 0 from J, leaving 14 bases between them. The CDR3 contains 18 residues. Germline V gene data show CDR1 as SGHAT and CDR2 as FQNNGV. CDR3 DNA: TGTGCCAGCAGCTTAGAGGTCCCCTCAGGCCCAACTAATGAAAAACTGTTTTTT. The encoded protein is CASSLEVPSGPTNEKLFF. Full variable domain (rest looked up from reference TRBV11-2 and TRBJ1-4): EAGVAQSPRYKIIEKRQSVAFWCNPISGHATLYWYQQILGQGPKLLIQFQNNGVVDDSQLPKDRFSAERLKGVDSTLKIQPAKLEDSAVYLCASSLEVPSGPTNEKLFFGSGTQLSVL.

The chain links TRBV30 to TRBJ2-3; D perhaps matches TRBD2 (7 bases). The CDR3 runs 15 residues. The V gene's germline CDR1 is GTSNPN and CDR2 SVGIG (reference sequence). V was pared by 0 bases and J by 0 bases, with 10 bases between. CDR3 bases: TGTGCCTGGAGTGTAGGGGGGGCGAGCACAGATACGCAGTATTTT. The encoded protein is CAWSVGGASTDTQYF.

The chain joins TRBV3-1 (or the pseudogene TRBV3-2) to TRBJ1-3, with D maybe TRBD1 (5 bases). Germline CDR1 is LGHDT and CDR2 is YNNKEL (reference sequence). V gave up 1 base and J gave up 2 bases, with 12 bases separating them. This CDR3 comprises 16 residues. The CDR3 reads CASSQGGTWTGNTIYF. The DNA for the CDR3 is TGTGCCAGCAGCCAAGGTGGGACTTGGACTGGAAACACCATATATTTT.

The rearrangement joins TRBV30 to TRBJ2-1, with TRBD1 as a possible D gene (6 bases). From germline, CDR1 is GTSNPN and CDR2 SVGIG (reference sequence). Deletions cut 0 bases from V and 4 bases from J, with 10 bases between. The CDR3 extends over 14 amino acids. The CDR3 is CAWSVQGGYNEQFF. The CDR3 DNA follows: TGTGCCTGGAGTGTACAGGGCGGGTACAATGAGCAGTTCTTC. The full variable domain, completed using reference TRBV30 and TRBJ2-1, is SQTIHQWPATLVQPVGSPLSLECTVEGTSNPNLYWYRQAAGRGLQLLFYSVGIGQISSEVPQNLSASRPQDRQFILSSKKLLLSDSGFYLCAWSVQGGYNEQFFGPGTRLTVL.

The CDR3 reads CASSLVFGGDSYGYTF. DNA for the CDR3: TGTGCCAGCAGCTTAGTGTTTGGAGGGGACTCCTATGGCTACACCTTC. The rearrangement uses TRBV7-2 and TRBJ1-2; maybe TRBD1 (5 bases). Looked up from germline, CDR1 is SGHTA and CDR2 is FQGNSA. V dropped 1 base and J dropped 4 bases, with 16 bases sitting between them. This CDR3 contains 16 residues.

This clone is deemed medium-sized. The rearrangement links TRBV5-1 to TRBJ1-2, with a possible D match to TRBD1 (5 bases). V was pared by 4 bases and J by 2 bases, with 9 bases between. There are 13 residues in the CDR3. CDR1 is SGHRS, CDR2 YFSETQ, per germline. In DNA form, the CDR3 reads TGCGCCAGCAGCCGGGGGGTGAACTATGGCTACACCTTC. Its translation: CASSRGVNYGYTF.

The chain joins TRBV20-1 to TRBJ2-1, with D possibly matching TRBD2 (5 bases). Trimming stripped 3 bases from V and 7 bases from J, with 19 bases between. This CDR3 has 15 amino acids. Looked up from germline, CDR1 is DFQATT and CDR2 is SNEGSKA (reference sequence). The CDR3 nucleotides are TGCAGTGCTAGTAAGGTCGCTGCGGGTAGGAATGAGCAGTTCTTC. Encoded protein: CSASKVAAGRNEQFF.